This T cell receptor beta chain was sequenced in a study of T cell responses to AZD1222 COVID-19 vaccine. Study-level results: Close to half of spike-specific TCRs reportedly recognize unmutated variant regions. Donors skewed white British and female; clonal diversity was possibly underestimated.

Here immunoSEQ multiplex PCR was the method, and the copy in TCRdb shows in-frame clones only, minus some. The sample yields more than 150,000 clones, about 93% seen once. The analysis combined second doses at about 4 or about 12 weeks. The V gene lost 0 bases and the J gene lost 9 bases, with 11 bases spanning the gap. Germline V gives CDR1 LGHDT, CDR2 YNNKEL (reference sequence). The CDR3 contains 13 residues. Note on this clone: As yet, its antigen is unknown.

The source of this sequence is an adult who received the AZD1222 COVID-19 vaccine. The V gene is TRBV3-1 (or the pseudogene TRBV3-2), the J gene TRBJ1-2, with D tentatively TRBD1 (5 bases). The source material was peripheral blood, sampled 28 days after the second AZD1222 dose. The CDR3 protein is CASSQDGGSSYTF. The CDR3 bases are TGTGCCAGCAGCCAAGATGGGGGGAGTAGCTACACCTTC.